The 31 T cell receptor beta chains below come from one sample, sequenced in a study of T cells in Graves' hyperthyroidism and ophthalmopathy. The source material, RNA transcripts, was used to amplify TCR beta CDR3 regions. First-round RT-PCR targeting the TCR CDR3 was performed with the HTBI primer set. Each CDR3 protein is one row after TCRdb ran MiXCR on the multiplex PCR reads. The data contain approximately 640,000 distinct CDR3 sequences, 45% of them singletons. The sample was peripheral blood or thyroid tissue (not recorded which). The receptors shown here come from an adult man with Graves' disease, either hyperthyroidism or ophthalmopathy (not recorded which).

This chain links TRBV6-5 with TRBJ1-6, with 7 bases that match TRBD1. This CDR3 has 14 residues. Germline V lookup: CDR1 MNHEY, CDR2 SVGAGI. The V gene end was trimmed by 5 bases and the J gene end by 10 bases; junction bases not matched to a gene: 8. In DNA, the CDR3 is TGTGCCAGCAGTCGACAGGGAGAAAGATCACCCCTCCACTTT. Translation gives CASSRQGERSPLHF.

The chain carries TRBV11-2 and TRBJ1-4, with TRBD1 matching over 8 bases. The CDR3 consists of 14 residues. CDR1 is SGHAT and CDR2 is FQNNGV in the germline V gene. The junction had 5 bases not matched to a gene; V was cut back by 5 bases and J by 6 bases. CDR3 amino acids: CASSPLDRDEKLFF. In DNA form, the CDR3 reads TGTGCCAGCAGCCCATTGGACAGGGATGAAAAACTGTTTTTT.

The CDR3 coding sequence is TGTGCCAGCAGCCGCGGAAGGGACGGGCTGAACACTGAAGCTTTCTTT. Residues: CASSRGRDGLNTEAFF. This sequence joins TRBV7-9 and TRBJ1-1; D is possibly TRBD1 (5 bases). The CDR3 loop spans 16 amino acids. CDR1 and CDR2 (germline): SEHNR, FQNEAQ (reference sequence). Trimming pared 5 bases from V and 0 bases from J, leaving 16 bases between.

A word on this clonotype: A read error is possible here, since a much larger clone lies one base away. CDR3 protein: CASSLAVAPPLHF. The CDR3, as DNA: TGTGCCAGCAGTTTAGCAGTCGCTCCACCCCTCCACTTT. This sequence joins TRBV12-3 or TRBV12-4 and TRBJ1-6; D is unresolved. The V end was cut by 0 bases, the J end by 11 bases, with 8 bases between. The CDR3 length is 13 residues.

This clonotype appeared a single time. A much larger clone lies one base from this, so it may be a read error. The chain uses TRBV29-1 and TRBJ1-6; D is uncertain. Looked up from germline, CDR1 is SQVTM and CDR2 is ANQGSEA. The CDR3 has 16 residues. With 2 bases removed from V and 11 bases from J, the gap between germline ends came to 22 bases. The DNA for the CDR3 is TGCAGCGTTGAAAAGTTTCCGGACGCGAGGAATCCACCCCTCCACTTT. Amino acids: CSVEKFPDARNPPLHF. Filled out from reference TRBV29-1 and TRBJ1-6, the complete variable domain reads SAVISQKPSRDICQRGTSLTIQCQVDSQVTMMFWYRQQPGQSLTLIATANQGSEATYESGFVIDKFPISRPNLTFSTLTVSNMSPEDSSIYLCSVEKFPDARNPPLHFGNGTRLTVT.

V gene TRBV7-3 combines with J gene TRBJ2-5; TRBD2 is a possible D gene (6 bases). The CDR3 loop spans 15 amino acids. From germline, CDR1 is SGHTA and CDR2 FQGTGA. V dropped 5 bases and J dropped 5 bases, with 18 bases sitting between them. The DNA for the CDR3 is TGTGCCAGCAGCCAATTCCAGGGCGCGGGGGAGACCCAGTACTTC. This codes for CASSQFQGAGETQYF.

On this clonotype itself: The final CDR3 position lacks the conserved phenylalanine or tryptophan, pointing to a likely read error. The V and J genes are TRBV7-2 and TRBJ1-1; D not resolved. The CDR3 runs to 15 residues. CDR1 and CDR2 (germline): SGHTA, FQGNSA. V lost 1 base and J lost 1, with 10 bases in between. The CDR3 region has the DNA TGTGCCAGCAGCTTAGTAGCAGGCCCGAACACTGAAGCTTTCCTT. Its translation is CASSLVAGPNTEAFL.

This chain joins TRBV2 and TRBJ2-7, with 8 bases lining up with TRBD2. Trimming took 8 bases from V and 3 from J; bases not matched to a gene: 12. Looked up from germline, CDR1 is SNHLY and CDR2 is FYNNEI. There are 15 residues in the CDR3. The CDR3 region has the DNA TGTGCCAGCGGGACCGGGACTAGGGGGGACTACGAGCAGTACTTC. Translation: CASGTGTRGDYEQYF.

This clonotype was counted only a few times. V usage is TRBV7-9 and J usage is TRBJ2-7; no clear D gene. This CDR3 region has 17 residues. Between the trimmed V and J ends, which lost 3 bases and 0 bases, there was a span of 18 bases. CDR1 and CDR2 from the germline V gene are SEHNR and FQNEAQ (reference sequence). The CDR3 coding sequence is TGTGCCAGCAGCTTGGCTCCCCTGGCCTGGGACTCCTACGAGCAGTACTTC. Translated: CASSLAPLAWDSYEQYF.

This clonotype was recorded at least ten times. The chain combines TRBV29-1 with TRBJ1-2, with TRBD1 as a possible D gene (6 bases). This CDR3 is 13 amino acids long. CDR1 and CDR2 from the germline V gene are SQVTM and ANQGSEA. Trimming took 6 bases from V and 4 from J, leaving 15 bases between them. The CDR3 reads CSVYEGVSYGYTF. DNA for the CDR3: TGCAGCGTATATGAGGGGGTTTCCTATGGCTACACCTTC.

The chain carries TRBV7-8 and TRBJ1-1; D unresolved. Trimming cost V 5 bases and J 4 bases, with 17 bases left between them. This CDR3 comprises 15 residues. Germline CDR1 SGHVS, CDR2 FQNEAQ. The chain's CDR3 is CASSPRAPPVTEAFF. DNA for the CDR3: TGTGCCAGCAGCCCACGGGCCCCACCTGTCACTGAAGCTTTCTTT. Drawing the rest from reference TRBV7-8 and TRBJ1-1, the complete variable domain is GAGVSQSPRYKVAKRGQDVALRCDPISGHVSLFWYQQALGQGPEFLTYFQNEAQLDKSGLPSDRFFAERPEGSVSTLKIQRTQQEDSAVYLCASSPRAPPVTEAFFGQGTRLTVV.

This clonotype was observed a handful of times. The J gene is TRBJ1-2, the V gene TRBV5-1; no clear D gene. In germline, CDR1 is SGHRS, CDR2 YFSETQ. Trimming stripped 1 base from V and 8 bases from J, with 9 bases between. This CDR3 spans 12 amino acids. CDR3 region: CASSLMVDGYTF. Written as DNA, the CDR3 is TGCGCCAGCAGCTTGATGGTAGACGGCTACACCTTC.

This clonotype was recorded a few times. The chain couples TRBV10-2 to TRBJ1-1; possible D gene TRBD1, 6 bases. V lost 5 bases and J 0 bases, leaving 31 bases between the germline ends. The germline V gene has CDR1 WSHSY and CDR2 SAAADI. CDR3 size: 21 residues. The CDR3 region is CASSKKGGPSLADALNTEAFF. Here the CDR3 DNA reads TGCGCCAGCAGTAAGAAGGGGGGGCCCTCGCTGGCGGACGCGTTGAACACTGAAGCTTTCTTT.

The genes are TRBV7-8 and TRBJ1-4; D perhaps matches TRBD1 (5 bases). The CDR3 consists of 13 residues. V was pared by 2 bases and J by 7 bases, with 8 bases between. The germline V gene has CDR1 SGHVS and CDR2 FQNEAQ. As DNA, the CDR3 is TGTGCCAGCAGCTTACTCGGGACTGAAAAACTGTTTTTT. This codes for CASSLLGTEKLFF.

This sequence joins TRBV9 and TRBJ2-5, with no clear D. Trimming removed 10 bases at V and 4 bases at J, with 11 bases between. Per the germline V gene, CDR1 is SGDLS and CDR2 is YYNGEE. The CDR3 sequence is 11 residues long. The CDR3 reads CARHKRETQYF. Here the CDR3 DNA reads TGTGCCCGCCATAAGCGAGAGACCCAGTACTTC.

Note on this clonotype: A much bigger clone sits one base away, suggesting this may be a read error. The J gene is TRBJ1-1, the V gene TRBV10-2, with D unresolved. Per the germline V gene, CDR1 is WSHSY and CDR2 is SAAADI. V lost 7 bases, J lost 4 bases, and 10 bases lay in between. This CDR3 has 12 residues. CDR3 sequence (DNA): TGCGCCAGCAAATTGGTGAGCACTGAAGCTTTCTTT. Translation: CASKLVSTEAFF.

A single count supports this clonotype. The chain has TRBV29-1 and TRBJ1-3; D is perhaps TRBD1 (6 bases). With 4 bases removed from V and 8 bases from J, the gap between germline ends came to 15 bases. This CDR3 has 13 residues. Germline lookup yields CDR1 SQVTM and CDR2 ANQGSEA. For the CDR3, the DNA is TGCAGCGTTGTAGGGACACGTGGCTACACCATATATTTT. This gives the protein CSVVGTRGYTIYF.

In the case of this clonotype: The junction shows a germline mismatch at one end, possibly a read error. The J gene is TRBJ2-7, the V gene TRBV10-3; D may be TRBD2 (6 bases). From germline, CDR1 is ENHRY and CDR2 SYGVKD. There are 14 residues in the CDR3. The CDR3 nucleotides are TGTGCCAGCAGTGATAGCGGAGGAAATTACGAGCAGTACTTC. Translated, it gives CASSDSGGNYEQYF.

The chain recombines TRBV12-3 or TRBV12-4 with TRBJ1-4; D ambiguous. The CDR3 extends over 13 amino acids. Trimming took 4 bases from V and 5 from J, leaving 8 bases between them. This chain's CDR3 is CASSSPGNEKLFF. The CDR3 DNA sequence: TGTGCCAGCAGTTCCCCAGGAAATGAAAAACTGTTTTTT.

This clonotype has ten or more counts. V is TRBV7-9 and J is TRBJ2-5; D ambiguous. This CDR3 comprises 13 residues. The V end lost 10 bases, the J end lost 2 bases, and 14 bases lay between the germline ends. In germline, CDR1 is SEHNR, CDR2 FQNEAQ (reference sequence). The CDR3 DNA follows: TGTGCCACCGCCTGGGCCGGACAAGAGACCCAGTACTTC. This gives the protein CATAWAGQETQYF.

This clonotype was detected ten times or more. The chain joins TRBV7-2 to TRBJ1-6; D ambiguous. Trimming cost V 6 bases and J 10 bases, with 13 bases left between them. The CDR3 length is 13 residues. Germline V gene lookup returns CDR1 SGHTA and CDR2 FQGNSA. Here the CDR3 DNA reads TGTGCCAGCAGTTTGGGAGGCGACTCACCCCTCCACTTT. Protein product: CASSLGGDSPLHF.

J is TRBJ1-4 and V is TRBV20-1; D gene ambiguous. Germline V gene sequence: CDR1 DFQATT, CDR2 SNEGSKA (reference sequence). The CDR3 loop spans 15 amino acids. The germline V and J ends were trimmed by 2 bases and 7 bases, with 17 bases remaining between them. In DNA, the CDR3 is TGCAGTGCTAGAAAACGGGTCGGTCCTGGTGAAAAACTGTTTTTT. Translating it yields CSARKRVGPGEKLFF.

This clonotype has just a few counts. V gene TRBV10-1 combines with J gene TRBJ2-5; D is undetermined. Germline values: CDR1 WNHNN, CDR2 SYGVQD (reference sequence). The V and J ends lost 0 bases and 5 bases respectively, with 16 bases between them. The CDR3 covers 16 residues. Here the CDR3 reads CASSESTLGTWETQYF. CDR3 DNA sequence: TGCGCCAGCAGTGAGTCAACACTCGGTACATGGGAGACCCAGTACTTC.

The table lists this clonotype with many counts. This chain connects TRBV25-1 to TRBJ2-5; TRBD2 might be the D (6 bases). The CDR3 is 11 residues long. The germline V and J ends were trimmed by 1 base and 9 bases, with 6 bases remaining between them. CDR1 is MGHDK, CDR2 SYGVNS, per germline. The CDR3 sequence is CASSEWGAQYF. The DNA of the CDR3 is TGTGCCAGCAGTGAATGGGGGGCCCAGTACTTC. Drawing the rest from reference TRBV25-1 and TRBJ2-5, the complete variable domain is EADIYQTPRYLVIGTGKKITLECSQTMGHDKMYWYQQDPGMELHLIHYSYGVNSTEKGDLSSESTVSRIRTEHFPLTLESARPSHTSQYLCASSEWGAQYFGPGTRLLVL.

This chain's CDR3 is CASSIWRGEQFF. The DNA for the CDR3 is TGTGCCAGTAGTATCTGGAGGGGTGAGCAGTTCTTC. The J gene is TRBJ2-7, the V gene TRBV19, with D possibly being TRBD2 (6 bases). The DNA matches TRBJ2-1 better at its end, which makes the J call doubtful. Germline loops: CDR1 LNHDA, CDR2 SQIVND (reference sequence). The CDR3 totals 12 residues.

V and J are TRBV12-3 or TRBV12-4 and TRBJ1-5; D ambiguous. Trimming removed 6 bases from V and 0 bases from J, with 12 bases in between. This CDR3 spans 15 amino acids. CDR3 loop: CASSTREDSNQPQHF. The CDR3 DNA follows: TGTGCCAGCAGCACCCGGGAAGATAGCAATCAGCCCCAGCATTTT.

The rearrangement joins TRBV29-1 to TRBJ1-2; D unresolved. Germline-derived CDR1 and CDR2 are SQVTM and ANQGSEA. V lost 1 base and J 3 bases, leaving 15 bases between the germline ends. CDR3 length: 15 residues. CDR3 nucleotides: TGCAGCGTTGAAGGGAGGGCGGGCTTCGACTATGGCTACACCTTC. Protein: CSVEGRAGFDYGYTF.

This clonotype was observed a few times. The chain is built from TRBV24-1 and TRBJ2-3; maybe TRBD1 (5 bases). With 0 bases removed from V and 5 bases from J, the gap between germline ends came to 17 bases. Germline V gene lookup returns CDR1 KGHDR and CDR2 SFDVKD. The CDR3 extends over 17 amino acids. CDR3 in DNA: TGTGCCACCAGTGATTTGAAGGGGCGCAGGAATGGAGATACGCAGTATTTT. This encodes CATSDLKGRRNGDTQYF.

This clonotype was counted many times. This chain links TRBV6-5 with TRBJ2-7, with 9 bases matching TRBD1. Germline CDR1 and CDR2: MNHEY and SVGAGI. The CDR3 runs to 14 residues. The V segment lost 5 bases and the J segment 5 bases; nucleotides outside the gene matches: 7. CDR3 in amino acids: CASSTGTGNHEQYF. CDR3 bases: TGTGCCAGCAGTACCGGGACAGGGAACCACGAGCAGTACTTC.

This clonotype has more than one count but fewer than ten. The chain uses TRBV7-9 and TRBJ1-6; no clear D gene. This CDR3 is built from 14 residues. CDR1 is SEHNR and CDR2 is FQNEAQ in the germline V gene (reference sequence). The V end lost 5 bases, the J end lost 6 bases, and 11 bases lay between the germline ends. The CDR3: CASSPWDFNSPLHF. The CDR3 DNA is TGTGCCAGCAGCCCCTGGGATTTTAATTCACCCCTCCACTTT.

V gene TRBV7-9 combines with J gene TRBJ2-5; 15 bases agree with TRBD2. V was pared by 5 bases and J by 4 bases, with 8 bases of the junction left unmatched. The CDR3 totals 17 residues. Germline loops: CDR1 SEHNR, CDR2 FQNEAQ (reference sequence). The CDR3 loop reads CASSPGTSGRTGETQYF. CDR3 nucleotides: TGTGCCAGCAGCCCTGGGACTAGCGGGAGGACTGGAGAGACCCAGTACTTC.